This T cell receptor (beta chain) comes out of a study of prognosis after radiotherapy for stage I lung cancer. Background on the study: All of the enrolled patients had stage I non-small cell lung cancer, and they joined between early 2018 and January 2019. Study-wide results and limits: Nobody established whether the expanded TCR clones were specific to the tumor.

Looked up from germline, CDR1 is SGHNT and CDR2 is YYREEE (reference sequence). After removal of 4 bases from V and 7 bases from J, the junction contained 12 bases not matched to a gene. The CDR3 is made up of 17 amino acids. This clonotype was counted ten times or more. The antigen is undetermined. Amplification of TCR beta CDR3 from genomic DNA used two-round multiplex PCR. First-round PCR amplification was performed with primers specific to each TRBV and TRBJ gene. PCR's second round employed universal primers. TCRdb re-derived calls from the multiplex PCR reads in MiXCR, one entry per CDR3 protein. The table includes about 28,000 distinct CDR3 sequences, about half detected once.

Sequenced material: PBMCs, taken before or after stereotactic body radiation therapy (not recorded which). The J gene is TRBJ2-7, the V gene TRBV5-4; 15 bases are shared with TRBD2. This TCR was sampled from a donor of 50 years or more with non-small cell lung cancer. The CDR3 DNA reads TGTGCCAGCAGCATGGGACTAGCGGGAGGAAGGAGTCGTGAGCAGTACTTC. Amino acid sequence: CASSMGLAGGRSREQYF.